What follows are 28 T cell receptor beta chains derived from one specimen sequenced in a study of T cell changes during pregnancy in multiple sclerosis. TCRdb's table, derived via immunoSEQ multiplex PCR, lists solely in-frame clones and lacks some. Counted here are just under 65,000 clones, 90% to 95% occurring once; the ten biggest clones make up approximately 1.5%. The input for sequencing was peripheral blood, taken after pregnancy. These receptors were obtained from a female donor in good health, enrolled as a control in a pregnancy study.

This chain joins TRBV9 and TRBJ2-3, with TRBD2 as a possible D gene (5 bases). V gave up 0 bases and J gave up 0 bases, with 17 bases separating them. Germline V gives CDR1 SGDLS, CDR2 YYNGEE. The CDR3 loop spans 18 amino acids. CDR3 nucleotide sequence: TGTGCCAGCAGCGTAGATGGTAGCGCGAGTTTTAGCACAGATACGCAGTATTTT. Its protein product is CASSVDGSASFSTDTQYF.

The chain uses TRBV12-5 and TRBJ2-7; D gene unclear. CDR3 length: 16 residues. Deletions cut 0 bases from V and 2 bases from J, with 14 bases between. Looked up from germline, CDR1 is LGHNT and CDR2 is FRNRAP. The CDR3 DNA reads TGTGCTAGTGGTTTGGTACTTAATCAGGCCGCCTACGAGCAGTACTTC. Encoded protein: CASGLVLNQAAYEQYF. The full variable domain, completed using reference TRBV12-5 and TRBJ2-7, is DARVTQTPRHKVTEMGQEVTMRCQPILGHNTVFWYRQTMMQGLELLAYFRNRAPLDDSGMPKDRFSAEMPDATLATLKIQPSEPRDSAVYFCASGLVLNQAAYEQYFGPGTRLTVT.

The rearrangement joins TRBV7-2 to TRBJ1-2; D possibly corresponds to TRBD1 (5 bases). This CDR3 has 14 amino acids. The V end was cut by 2 bases, the J end by 5 bases, with 12 bases between. Germline CDR1 and CDR2: SGHTA and FQGNSA. DNA for the CDR3: TGTGCCAGCAGCTTACAGACAGCTGGGTATGGCTACACCTTC. Amino acids: CASSLQTAGYGYTF.

The CDR3 here is CASREPGQGGTEAFF. Here the CDR3 DNA reads TGTGCCAGCAGAGAGCCGGGACAGGGCGGAACTGAAGCTTTCTTT. This chain uses TRBV6-5 with TRBJ1-1; 9 bases line up with TRBD1. V dropped 6 bases and J dropped 5; count of bases not matched to a gene: 10. Germline V gives CDR1 MNHEY, CDR2 SVGAGI. CDR3 length: 15 residues.

The rearrangement joins TRBV6-6 to TRBJ2-7, with TRBD1 matching 7 bases. CDR3 length: 16 residues. The ends lost 2 bases at V and 2 bases at J; junction bases unmatched: 9. Germline loops: CDR1 MNHNY, CDR2 SVGAGI (reference sequence). Here the CDR3 reads CASSYPQTGLTYEQYF. The CDR3 DNA follows: TGTGCCAGCAGTTACCCGCAGACAGGGTTGACCTACGAGCAGTACTTC.

The genes are TRBV13 and TRBJ2-7; 10 positions match TRBD2. This CDR3 contains 15 residues. Germline CDR1 and CDR2: PRHDT and FYEKMQ (reference sequence). The V and J ends lost 5 bases and 1 base, in that order; junction bases with no gene match: 5. The CDR3 bases are TGTGCCAGCAGCCCCATAGCGGGGGGTTCCTACGAGCAGTACTTC. As protein: CASSPIAGGSYEQYF.

The genes are TRBV5-1 and TRBJ1-4, with D unresolved. This CDR3 spans 14 amino acids. Trimming removed 1 base at V and 4 bases at J, with 8 bases between. CDR1 and CDR2 from the germline V gene are SGHRS and YFSETQ. Here the CDR3 DNA reads TGCGCCAGCAGCTTGTCCAGGAATAATGAAAAACTGTTTTTT. It is translated as CASSLSRNNEKLFF.

The gene calls are TRBV14 and TRBJ1-1; D not resolved. V gave up 2 bases and J gave up 2 bases, with 15 bases separating them. The CDR3 extends over 16 amino acids. From germline, CDR1 is SGHDN and CDR2 FVKESK. CDR3 amino acids: CASSQWTGSPNTEAFF. CDR3 in DNA: TGTGCCAGCAGCCAATGGACGGGGTCCCCAAACACTGAAGCTTTCTTT.

The gene calls are TRBV9 and TRBJ1-2; 9 positions match TRBD1. The CDR3 extends over 15 amino acids. With V trimmed by 3 bases and J by 3 bases, 6 bases remained unmatched. Germline CDR1 reads SGDLS; CDR2 reads YYNGEE. CDR3 protein: CASSATGGQDYGYTF. CDR3 DNA: TGTGCCAGCAGCGCCACAGGGGGCCAGGACTATGGCTACACCTTC. Full variable domain (rest looked up from reference TRBV9 and TRBJ1-2): DSGVTQTPKHLITATGQRVTLRCSPRSGDLSVYWYQQSLDQGLQFLIQYYNGEERAKGNILERFSAQQFPDLHSELNLSSLELGDSALYFCASSATGGQDYGYTFGSGTRLTVV.

This chain links TRBV7-2 with TRBJ1-2; TRBD1 is a possible D gene (5 bases). The CDR3 sequence is 16 residues long. V lost 1 base, J lost 4 bases, and 16 bases lay in between. Germline V gene data show CDR1 as SGHTA and CDR2 as FQGNSA. CDR3 protein: CASSLDPLGGRYGYTF. The CDR3 nucleotides read TGTGCCAGCAGCTTAGATCCTTTGGGGGGACGCTATGGCTACACCTTC. Complete variable domain (other parts from reference TRBV7-2 and TRBJ1-2): GAGVSQSPSNKVTEKGKDVELRCDPISGHTALYWYRQSLGQGLEFLIYFQGNSAPDKSGLPSDRFSAERTGGSVSTLTIQRTQQEDSAVYLCASSLDPLGGRYGYTFGSGTRLTVV.

V usage is TRBV11-3 and J usage is TRBJ2-2; 11 positions match TRBD1. This CDR3 region has 17 residues. Per the germline V gene, CDR1 is SGHNT and CDR2 is YENEEA. V was pared by 6 bases and J by 2 bases, with 8 bases of the junction left unmatched. CDR3 region: CASSYTGTGGNTGELFF. The CDR3 DNA reads TGTGCCAGCAGTTACACCGGGACAGGGGGAAACACCGGGGAGCTGTTTTTT. Together with reference TRBV11-3 and TRBJ2-2, the CDR3 gives the full variable domain: EAGVVQSPRYKIIEKKQPVAFWCNPISGHNTLYWYLQNLGQGPELLIRYENEEAVDDSQLPKDRFSAERLKGVDSTLKIQPAELGDSAVYLCASSYTGTGGNTGELFFGEGSRLTVL.

The table lists this clone with a count of one. This chain connects TRBV2 to TRBJ1-2; D possibly corresponds to TRBD1 (6 bases). CDR3 length: 15 amino acids. V lost 7 bases to trimming and J lost 0 bases, with 15 bases between them. Germline V gene lookup returns CDR1 SNHLY and CDR2 FYNNEI. CDR3 loop: CASTLDSSTNYGYTF. The CDR3, as DNA: TGTGCCAGCACCCTGGACAGTTCTACTAACTATGGCTACACCTTC.

Written as DNA, the CDR3 is TGCGCCAGCAGCTTGGACATTCGCTCCTACGAGCAGTACTTC. The encoded protein is CASSLDIRSYEQYF. The rearrangement links TRBV5-1 to TRBJ2-7; D call uncertain. The CDR3 loop spans 14 amino acids. Trimming took off 0 bases at V and 0 bases at J, with 7 bases between the two ends. Germline-derived CDR1 and CDR2 are SGHRS and YFSETQ.

The chain carries TRBV4-2 and TRBJ2-3; TRBD2 matches 9 bases. The CDR3 runs 16 residues. Trimming took 0 bases from V and 4 from J; bases not matched to a gene: 5. Germline CDR1 and CDR2: LGHNA and YNFKEQ. In DNA form, the CDR3 reads TGTGCCAGCAGCCAAGATTGGCGGGGGGGCGCAGATACGCAGTATTTT. This sequence encodes CASSQDWRGGADTQYF.

V is TRBV27 and J is TRBJ1-1; the D gene is possibly TRBD1 (6 bases). V gave up 5 bases and J gave up 4 bases, with 23 bases separating them. The germline CDR1 and CDR2 sequences are MNHEY and SMNVEV (reference sequence). CDR3 size: 17 residues. The DNA for the CDR3 is TGTGCCAGCAGTCTAGGGACATCCACCTACGTGGGCACTGAAGCTTTCTTT. Translated: CASSLGTSTYVGTEAFF.

The chain has TRBV29-1 and TRBJ1-1; 7 bases fit TRBD1. V trimming: 2 bases; J trimming: 10 bases; junction bases outside the gene matches: 19. The CDR3 extends over 16 amino acids. Germline lookup yields CDR1 SQVTM and CDR2 ANQGSEA. The CDR3 region is CSVETGEKGAFIRAFF. CDR3 DNA: TGCAGCGTTGAAACGGGGGAAAAGGGGGCTTTTATAAGAGCTTTCTTT.

The rearrangement links TRBV9 to TRBJ2-5; the match to TRBD2 covers 13 bases. The CDR3 has 17 residues. Unmatched junction bases numbered 10, after V lost 1 base and J lost 7 bases. CDR1 is SGDLS, CDR2 YYNGEE, per germline. The CDR3 sequence: CASSVLGLAGALGTQYF. In nucleotides, the CDR3 is TGTGCCAGCAGCGTACTTGGACTAGCGGGGGCTCTGGGGACCCAGTACTTC.

The gene calls are TRBV7-2 and TRBJ1-5, with unresolved D. Germline CDR1 is SGHTA and CDR2 is FQGNSA. V was shortened by 5 bases and J by 1 base, with 3 bases between the two germline ends. CDR3 length: 12 amino acids. CDR3 residues: CASSQSNQPQHF. Written as DNA, the CDR3 is TGTGCCAGCAGCCAAAGCAATCAGCCCCAGCATTTT.

This clone is a singleton in its sample. This chain connects TRBV30 to TRBJ2-3; TRBD2 aligns across 11 bases. The ends lost 5 bases at V and 1 base at J; junction bases unmatched: 2. The CDR3 has 14 amino acids. CDR1 GTSNPN and CDR2 SVGIG come from the germline V gene (reference sequence). In nucleotides, the CDR3 is TGTGCCTGGGGGACTAGCGGAGGCACAGATACGCAGTATTTT. Translation: CAWGTSGGTDTQYF.

This sequence joins TRBV2 and TRBJ2-7; a weak D match, TRBD1 (6 bases). Trimming removed 7 bases at V and 2 bases at J, with 15 bases between. From germline, CDR1 is SNHLY and CDR2 FYNNEI. This CDR3 region has 14 residues. This CDR3 is CASTIDRIAYEQYF. In DNA, the CDR3 is TGTGCCAGCACCATCGACAGGATCGCCTACGAGCAGTACTTC. Complete variable domain (other parts from reference TRBV2 and TRBJ2-7): EPEVTQTPSHQVTQMGQEVILRCVPISNHLYFYWYRQILGQKVEFLVSFYNNEISEKSEIFDDQFSVERPDGSNFTLKIRSTKLEDSAMYFCASTIDRIAYEQYFGPGTRLTVT.

The chain carries TRBV30 and TRBJ2-7; TRBD2 matches 7 bases. After removal of 3 bases from V and 6 bases from J, the junction contained 5 bases not matched to a gene. Per the germline V gene, CDR1 is GTSNPN and CDR2 is SVGIG (reference sequence). This CDR3 spans 12 amino acids. The CDR3 sequence is CAWRPGEGEQYF. The CDR3 DNA reads as TGTGCCTGGAGGCCGGGGGAGGGCGAGCAGTACTTC.

This sequence joins TRBV7-2 and TRBJ1-6; D is possibly TRBD1 (6 bases). The CDR3 has 16 residues. The V end lost 0 bases, the J end lost 9 bases, and 15 bases lay between the germline ends. Germline CDR1 reads SGHTA; CDR2 reads FQGNSA. This chain's CDR3 is CASSLAQGSVGSPLHF. Here the CDR3 DNA reads TGTGCCAGCAGCTTAGCCCAGGGGTCCGTGGGTTCACCCCTCCACTTT. The full variable domain, with the rest looked up from reference TRBV7-2 and TRBJ1-6, is GAGVSQSPSNKVTEKGKDVELRCDPISGHTALYWYRQSLGQGLEFLIYFQGNSAPDKSGLPSDRFSAERTGGSVSTLTIQRTQQEDSAVYLCASSLAQGSVGSPLHFGNGTRLTVT.

The V gene is TRBV9, the J gene TRBJ2-1; TRBD1 matches 12 bases. Germline CDR1 and CDR2: SGDLS and YYNGEE. V trimming: 4 bases; J trimming: 9 bases; junction bases outside the gene matches: 11. This CDR3 is 16 amino acids long. Here the CDR3 reads CASSPRDRGRSAEQFF. The CDR3, as DNA: TGTGCCAGCAGCCCCCGGGACAGGGGGCGCAGTGCTGAGCAGTTCTTC.

The CDR3 nucleotides are TGTGCCAGCAGCCACAGGGGGAACTATGGCTACACCTTC. This codes for CASSHRGNYGYTF. The chain joins TRBV7-2 to TRBJ1-2; 8 bases align to TRBD1. Germline V lookup: CDR1 SGHTA, CDR2 FQGNSA. CDR3 length: 13 residues. The J segment lost 2 bases and the V segment lost 5 bases, leaving 1 base of the junction unmatched.

This chain uses TRBV30 with TRBJ1-5; D call uncertain. Trimming took 0 bases from V and 2 from J, leaving 5 bases between them. Germline V gene lookup returns CDR1 GTSNPN and CDR2 SVGIG (reference sequence). The CDR3 totals 13 residues. The CDR3 region is CAWSVIGNQPQHF. The CDR3 bases are TGTGCCTGGAGTGTAATAGGCAATCAGCCCCAGCATTTT.

CDR3 region: CASSLIRGETEAFF. The CDR3 nucleotides are TGTGCCAGCAGCTTAATCAGGGGTGAAACTGAAGCTTTCTTT. The chain employs TRBV7-9 and TRBJ1-1; D is perhaps TRBD1 (6 bases). The V and J ends lost 2 bases and 5 bases respectively, with 12 bases between them. The germline CDR1 and CDR2 sequences are SEHNR and FQNEAQ (reference sequence). The CDR3 totals 14 residues.

This clone was seen a handful of times. V gene TRBV18 combines with J gene TRBJ1-1; D gene ambiguous. Per germline, CDR1 KGHSH and CDR2 LQKENI. This CDR3 has 13 residues. V was cut by 3 bases and J by 2 bases, with 7 bases left in between. CDR3 sequence: CASSPLANTEAFF. CDR3 bases: TGTGCCAGCTCACCTCTGGCCAACACTGAAGCTTTCTTT. The whole variable domain, remainder taken from reference TRBV18 and TRBJ1-1, is NAGVMQNPRHLVRRRGQEARLRCSPMKGHSHVYWYRQLPEEGLKFMVYLQKENIIDESGMPKERFSAEFPKEGPSILRIQQVVRGDSAAYFCASSPLANTEAFFGQGTRLTVV.

V gene TRBV28 combines with J gene TRBJ1-4; maybe TRBD1 (6 bases). CDR3 length equals 13 residues. V was trimmed by 6 bases and J by 8 bases, leaving 13 bases between them. Germline values: CDR1 MDHEN, CDR2 SYDVKM. The CDR3 protein is CASRIQGGEKLFF. The CDR3 coding sequence is TGTGCCAGCAGGATACAGGGAGGGGAAAAACTGTTTTTT.